Presented here are 10 T cell receptor beta chains from one specimen sequenced in a study of technical replicates of blood from four donors. Only in-frame clones appear in the TCRdb table, and some are missing; sequencing was by immunoSEQ multiplex PCR. The repertoire holds roughly 65,000 clones, around 85% seen once, with about 5% in the top ten. The sample comprised PBMCs. The receptor set was obtained from a human donor in good health. Some clones in this sample may be carry-over from other donors' samples.

Only one count was recorded for this clone. The chain links TRBV9 to TRBJ2-3, with a possible D match to TRBD2 (6 bases). Looked up from germline, CDR1 is SGDLS and CDR2 is YYNGEE. CDR3 length: 13 amino acids. Deletions cut 1 base from V and 6 bases from J, with 9 bases between. In DNA form, the CDR3 reads TGTGCCAGCAGCGTACAGGAGGGGGATACGCAGTATTTT. Its protein is CASSVQEGDTQYF.

The genes are TRBV10-3 and TRBJ2-1, with TRBD2 identical over 15 bases. The V gene end was trimmed by 3 bases and the J gene end by 7 bases; junction bases not matched to a gene: 4. This CDR3 comprises 16 residues. CDR1 is ENHRY, CDR2 SYGVKD, per germline. The CDR3, as DNA: TGTGCCATCAGTGATGAGGGACTAGCGGGAGGAAATGAGCAGTTCTTC. It codes for CAISDEGLAGGNEQFF.

This rearrangement joins TRBV5-5 to TRBJ1-2; D is perhaps TRBD1 (6 bases). The CDR3 runs 15 residues. CDR1 SGHKS and CDR2 YYEKEE come from the germline V gene (reference sequence). V lost 1 base and J 1 base, leaving 11 bases between the germline ends. The CDR3 region has the DNA TGTGCCAGCAGCTTGCGCCTCAGGGGTAACTATGGCTACACCTTC. It encodes CASSLRLRGNYGYTF.

This clone was observed a few times. The chain carries TRBV18 and TRBJ2-7; TRBD2 matches 7 bases. Germline lookup yields CDR1 KGHSH and CDR2 LQKENI. The ends lost 3 bases at V and 0 bases at J; junction bases unmatched: 2. This CDR3 comprises 14 residues. The CDR3 coding sequence is TGTGCCAGCTCACCTGGGACTACCTCCTACGAGCAGTACTTC. Its protein is CASSPGTTSYEQYF.

This sequence joins TRBV10-2 and TRBJ2-7; possibly TRBD1 for D (6 bases). CDR1 is WSHSY, CDR2 SAAADI, per germline. The CDR3 length is 13 residues. Trimming shortened V by 6 bases and J by 3 bases, and 12 bases separated the two germline ends. The CDR3 reads CASSSGQLYEQYF. The CDR3, as DNA: TGCGCCAGCAGCTCCGGACAGCTCTACGAGCAGTACTTC.

V gene TRBV7-8 combines with J gene TRBJ2-1, with D perhaps matching TRBD1 (5 bases). The CDR3 has 13 residues. Germline CDR1 is SGHVS and CDR2 is FQNEAQ. Trimming cost V 1 base and J 5 bases, with 6 bases left between them. The CDR3 DNA follows: TGTGCCAGCAGCTTAGAAGGGGACAATGAGCAGTTCTTC. Translation gives CASSLEGDNEQFF.

The sample holds a few counts of this clone. J is TRBJ2-7 and V is TRBV6-6; D not certain. The CDR3 sequence is 11 residues long. V gave up 5 bases and J gave up 3 bases, with 5 bases separating them. CDR1 and CDR2 (germline): MNHNY, SVGAGI (reference sequence). The CDR3 spells CASSLNYEQYF. The CDR3 DNA is TGTGCCAGCAGTCTAAACTACGAGCAGTACTTC.

V usage is TRBV7-2 and J usage is TRBJ1-1, with TRBD1 matching 11 bases. The CDR3 extends over 13 amino acids. CDR1 SGHTA and CDR2 FQGNSA come from the germline V gene. V shed 5 bases and J 10 bases; nucleotides not matched to a gene: 6. For the CDR3, the DNA is TGTGCCAGCAGCCCATGGGACAGGGGGGGAGCTTTCTTT. Translating it yields CASSPWDRGGAFF. Full variable domain (rest looked up from reference TRBV7-2 and TRBJ1-1): GAGVSQSPSNKVTEKGKDVELRCDPISGHTALYWYRQSLGQGLEFLIYFQGNSAPDKSGLPSDRFSAERTGGSVSTLTIQRTQQEDSAVYLCASSPWDRGGAFFGQGTRLTVV.

The rearrangement links TRBV6-6 to TRBJ2-5; 8 bases are shared with TRBD2. The CDR3 sequence is 13 residues long. Germline lookup yields CDR1 MNHNY and CDR2 SVGAGI (reference sequence). V lost 6 bases and J lost 5; bases outside the gene matches: 5. CDR3 region: CASSGGAGETQYF. The CDR3 region has the DNA TGTGCCAGCAGCGGGGGGGCAGGGGAGACCCAGTACTTC.

This clone is a singleton in its sample. The J gene is TRBJ2-7, the V gene TRBV19; a possible D gene is TRBD2 (7 bases). The CDR3 is 15 amino acids. The V end lost 1 base, the J end lost 4 bases, and 14 bases lay between the germline ends. The germline gives CDR1 LNHDA, CDR2 SQIVND (reference sequence). The CDR3 sequence: CASSIGGGARYEQYF. The CDR3 DNA sequence: TGTGCCAGTAGTATAGGTGGGGGGGCACGGTACGAGCAGTACTTC.